Sequencing of this T cell receptor beta chain was carried out in a study of T-cell memory formation after mild COVID-19. Study findings and constraints: Most CD4+ clones that shrank were in CM and EM, while CD8+ ones turned up in EMRA. The second-wave clones peaking on day 37 were not confirmed as SARS-CoV-2-specific.

This clonotype was detected a few times. Its specificity is not known. 5'RACE with constant-segment primers yielded barcoded, UMI-tagged TCR alpha and TCR beta cDNA libraries. TCRdb reprocessed the 5' RACE reads via MiXCR and lists one record per CDR3 protein. The repertoire holds 250,000 to 350,000 distinct CDR3 sequences, with approximately 20% as singletons. J gave up 3 bases and V 5 bases, and 2 bases lay outside the gene matches. The CDR3 consists of 14 residues. The chain has TRBV23-1 and TRBJ1-4, with 8 bases aligning to TRBD1. TRBV23-1 is assigned to the ORF class and has an uncertain function. This clonotype was obtained from a young man who had mild COVID-19 (a few samples of this study predate the infection). Cell type and time point are not known. Sequencing input: PBMCs or a T cell subset sorted from them (not recorded which). In DNA form, the CDR3 reads TGCGCCAGCAGTATGGGACAGGCTAATGAAAAACTGTTTTTT. Translated, it gives CASSMGQANEKLFF.